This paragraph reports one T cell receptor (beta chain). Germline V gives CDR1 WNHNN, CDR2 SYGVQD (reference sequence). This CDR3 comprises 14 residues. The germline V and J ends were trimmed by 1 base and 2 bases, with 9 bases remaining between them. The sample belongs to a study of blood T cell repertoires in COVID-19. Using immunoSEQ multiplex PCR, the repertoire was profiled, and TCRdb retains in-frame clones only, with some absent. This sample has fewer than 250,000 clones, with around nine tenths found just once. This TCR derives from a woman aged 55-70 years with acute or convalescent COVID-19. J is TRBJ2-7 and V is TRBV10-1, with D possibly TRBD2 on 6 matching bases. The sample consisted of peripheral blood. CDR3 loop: CASSEYPGAYEQYF. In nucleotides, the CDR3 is TGCGCCAGCAGTGAGTACCCGGGGGCCTACGAGCAGTACTTC.